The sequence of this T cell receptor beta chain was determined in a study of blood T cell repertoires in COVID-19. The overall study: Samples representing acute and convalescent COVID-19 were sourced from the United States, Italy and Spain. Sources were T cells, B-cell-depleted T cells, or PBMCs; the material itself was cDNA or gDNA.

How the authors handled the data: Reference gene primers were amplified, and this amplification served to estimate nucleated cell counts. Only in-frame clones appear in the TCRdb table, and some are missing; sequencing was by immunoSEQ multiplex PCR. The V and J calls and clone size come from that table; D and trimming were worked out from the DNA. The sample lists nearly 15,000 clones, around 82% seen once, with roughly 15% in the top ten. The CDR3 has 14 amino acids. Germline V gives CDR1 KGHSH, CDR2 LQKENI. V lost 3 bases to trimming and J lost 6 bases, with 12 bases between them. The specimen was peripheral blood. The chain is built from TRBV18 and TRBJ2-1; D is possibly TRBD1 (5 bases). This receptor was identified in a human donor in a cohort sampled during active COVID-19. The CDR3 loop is CASSPSAGPNEQFF. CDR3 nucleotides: TGTGCCAGCTCACCGTCGGCAGGGCCCAATGAGCAGTTCTTC. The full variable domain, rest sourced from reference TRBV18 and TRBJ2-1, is NAGVMQNPRHLVRRRGQEARLRCSPMKGHSHVYWYRQLPEEGLKFMVYLQKENIIDESGMPKERFSAEFPKEGPSILRIQQVVRGDSAAYFCASSPSAGPNEQFFGPGTRLTVL.